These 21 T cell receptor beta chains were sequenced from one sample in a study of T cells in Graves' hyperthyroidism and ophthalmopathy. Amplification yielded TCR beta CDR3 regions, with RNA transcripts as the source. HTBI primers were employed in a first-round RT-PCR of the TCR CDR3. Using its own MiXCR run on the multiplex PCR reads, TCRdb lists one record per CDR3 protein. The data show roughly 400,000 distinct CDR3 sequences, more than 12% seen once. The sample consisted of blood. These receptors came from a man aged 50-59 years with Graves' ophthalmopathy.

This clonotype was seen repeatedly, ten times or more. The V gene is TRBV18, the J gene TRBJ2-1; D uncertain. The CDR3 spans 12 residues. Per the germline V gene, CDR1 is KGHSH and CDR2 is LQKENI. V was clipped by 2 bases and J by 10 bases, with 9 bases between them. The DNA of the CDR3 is TGTGCCAGCTCACCAATGTTTCAGGAGCAGTTCTTC. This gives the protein CASSPMFQEQFF. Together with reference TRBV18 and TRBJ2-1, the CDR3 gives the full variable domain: NAGVMQNPRHLVRRRGQEARLRCSPMKGHSHVYWYRQLPEEGLKFMVYLQKENIIDESGMPKERFSAEFPKEGPSILRIQQVVRGDSAAYFCASSPMFQEQFFGPGTRLTVL.

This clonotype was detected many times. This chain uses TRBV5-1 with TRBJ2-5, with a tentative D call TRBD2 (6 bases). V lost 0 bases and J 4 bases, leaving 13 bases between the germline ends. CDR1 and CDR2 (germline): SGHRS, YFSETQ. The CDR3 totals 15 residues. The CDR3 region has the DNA TGCGCCAGCAGCTTGGACGGGAGTTTGGGAGAGACCCAGTACTTC. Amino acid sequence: CASSLDGSLGETQYF.

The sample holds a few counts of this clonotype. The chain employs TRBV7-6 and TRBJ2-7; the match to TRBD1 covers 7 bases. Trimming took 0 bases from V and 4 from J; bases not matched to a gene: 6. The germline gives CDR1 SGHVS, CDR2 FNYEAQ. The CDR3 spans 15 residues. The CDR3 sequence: CASSLANRGDYEQYF. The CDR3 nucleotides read TGTGCCAGCAGCTTAGCGAACAGGGGAGATTACGAGCAGTACTTC.

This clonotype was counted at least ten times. The CDR3: CASSRKGRTDTQYF. For the CDR3, the DNA is TGTGCCAGCAGCCGTAAAGGAAGGACAGATACGCAGTATTTT. The V call is TRBV3-1, the J call TRBJ2-3, with D uncertain. Between the trimmed V and J ends, which lost 4 bases and 3 bases, there was a span of 11 bases. CDR3 length: 14 residues. CDR1 is LGHDT, CDR2 YNNKEL, per germline (reference sequence).

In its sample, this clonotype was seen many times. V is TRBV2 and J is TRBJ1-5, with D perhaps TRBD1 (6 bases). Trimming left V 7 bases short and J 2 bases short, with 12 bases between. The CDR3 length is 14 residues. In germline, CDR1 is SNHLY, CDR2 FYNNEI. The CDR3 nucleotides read TGTGCCAGCAATCTCGGGACACGCAATCAGCCCCAGCATTTT. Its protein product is CASNLGTRNQPQHF.

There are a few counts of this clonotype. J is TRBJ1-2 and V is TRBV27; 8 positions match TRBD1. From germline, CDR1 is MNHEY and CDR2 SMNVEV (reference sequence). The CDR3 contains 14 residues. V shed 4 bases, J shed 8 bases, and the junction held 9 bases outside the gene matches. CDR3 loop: CASSSSGGVGGYTF. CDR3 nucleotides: TGTGCCAGCAGTTCATCAGGGGGCGTTGGAGGCTACACCTTC.

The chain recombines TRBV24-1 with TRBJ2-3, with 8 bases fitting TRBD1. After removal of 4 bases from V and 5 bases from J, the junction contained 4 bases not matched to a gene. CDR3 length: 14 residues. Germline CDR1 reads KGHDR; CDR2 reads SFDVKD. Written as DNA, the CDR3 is TGTGCCACCAGTGAACCAGGGGGCAAAGATACGCAGTATTTT. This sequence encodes CATSEPGGKDTQYF.

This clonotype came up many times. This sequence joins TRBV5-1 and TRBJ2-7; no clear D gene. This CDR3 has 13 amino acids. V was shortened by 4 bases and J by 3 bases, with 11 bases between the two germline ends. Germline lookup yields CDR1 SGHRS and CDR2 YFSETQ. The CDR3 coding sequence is TGCGCCAGCAGCCCCGGCCCGCGCTACGAGCAGTACTTC. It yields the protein CASSPGPRYEQYF.

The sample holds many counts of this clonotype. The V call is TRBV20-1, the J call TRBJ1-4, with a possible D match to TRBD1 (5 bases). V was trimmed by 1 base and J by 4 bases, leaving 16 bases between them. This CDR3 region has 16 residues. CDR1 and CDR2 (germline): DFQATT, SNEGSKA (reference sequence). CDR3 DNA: TGCAGTGCTAGAGGGGGCGCGGCAGGAGTTAATGAAAAACTGTTTTTT. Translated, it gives CSARGGAAGVNEKLFF.

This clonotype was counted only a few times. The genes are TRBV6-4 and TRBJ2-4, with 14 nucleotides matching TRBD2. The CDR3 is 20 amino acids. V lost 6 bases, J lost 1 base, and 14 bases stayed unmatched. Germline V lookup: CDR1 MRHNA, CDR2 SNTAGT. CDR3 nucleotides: TGTGCCAGCAGCATCTCCGGGACTAGCGGGAGCGGTTTCGCCAAAAACATTCAGTACTTC. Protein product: CASSISGTSGSGFAKNIQYF.

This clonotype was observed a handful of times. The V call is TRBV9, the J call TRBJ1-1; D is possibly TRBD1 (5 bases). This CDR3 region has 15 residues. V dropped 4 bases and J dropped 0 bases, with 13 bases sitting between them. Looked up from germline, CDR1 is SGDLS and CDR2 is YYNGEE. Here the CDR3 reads CASSPRPGVNTEAFF. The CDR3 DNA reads TGTGCCAGCAGCCCCCGCCCGGGGGTGAACACTGAAGCTTTCTTT.

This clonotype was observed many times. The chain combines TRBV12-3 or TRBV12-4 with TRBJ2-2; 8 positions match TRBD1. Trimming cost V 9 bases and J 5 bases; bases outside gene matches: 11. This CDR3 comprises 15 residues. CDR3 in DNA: TGTGCCAGTAGGACAGGGTCACTGGGAACCGGGGAGCTGTTTTTT. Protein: CASRTGSLGTGELFF.

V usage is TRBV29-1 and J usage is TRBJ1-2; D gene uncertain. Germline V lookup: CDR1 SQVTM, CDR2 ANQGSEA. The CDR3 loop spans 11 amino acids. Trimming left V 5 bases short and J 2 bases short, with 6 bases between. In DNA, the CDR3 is TGCAGCGTTTTGCAGAACTATGGCTACACCTTC. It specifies CSVLQNYGYTF.

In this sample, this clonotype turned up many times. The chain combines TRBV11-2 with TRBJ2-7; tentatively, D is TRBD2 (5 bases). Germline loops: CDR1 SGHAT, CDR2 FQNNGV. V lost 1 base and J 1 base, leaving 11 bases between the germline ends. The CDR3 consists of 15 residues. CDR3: CASSLVAGKSYEQYF. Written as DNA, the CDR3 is TGTGCCAGCAGCTTAGTAGCCGGGAAATCCTACGAGCAGTACTTC.

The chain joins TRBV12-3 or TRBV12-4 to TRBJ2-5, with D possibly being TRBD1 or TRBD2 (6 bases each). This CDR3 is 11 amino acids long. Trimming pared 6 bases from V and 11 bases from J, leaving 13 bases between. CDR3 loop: CASSSTGTQYF. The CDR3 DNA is TGTGCCAGCAGCTCTACAGGGACTCAGTACTTC.

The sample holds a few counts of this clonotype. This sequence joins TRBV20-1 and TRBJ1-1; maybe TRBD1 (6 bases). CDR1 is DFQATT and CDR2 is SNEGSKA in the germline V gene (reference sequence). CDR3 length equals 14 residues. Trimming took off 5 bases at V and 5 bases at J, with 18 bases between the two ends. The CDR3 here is CSARRDTQTTEAFF. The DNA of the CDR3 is TGCAGTGCTCGCCGGGACACCCAAACAACTGAAGCTTTCTTT.

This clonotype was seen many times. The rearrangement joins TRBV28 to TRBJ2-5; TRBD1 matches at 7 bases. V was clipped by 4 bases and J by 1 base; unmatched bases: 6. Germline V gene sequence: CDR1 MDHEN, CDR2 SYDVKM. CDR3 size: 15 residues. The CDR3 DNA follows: TGTGCCAGCAGTTCCTCAGGGGGACCCCAAGAGACCCAGTACTTC. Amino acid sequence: CASSSSGGPQETQYF.

CDR3 nucleotide sequence: TGCGCCAGCAGCTTGGGGGGACTAGCGGGAGATCGAGAGACCCAGTACTTC. Translation: CASSLGGLAGDRETQYF. The chain combines TRBV5-1 with TRBJ2-5; 14 nucleotides line up with TRBD2. The CDR3 spans 17 residues. Germline assignment: CDR1 SGHRS and CDR2 YFSETQ. Trimming at V came to 0 bases and at J to 4 bases, leaving 5 bases not matched to a gene.

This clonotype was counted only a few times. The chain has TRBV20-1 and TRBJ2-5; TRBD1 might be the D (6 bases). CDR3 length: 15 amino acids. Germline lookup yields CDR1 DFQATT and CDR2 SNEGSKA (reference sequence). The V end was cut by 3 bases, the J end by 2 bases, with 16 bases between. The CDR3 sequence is CSASQPTGQQETQYF. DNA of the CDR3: TGCAGTGCTAGTCAGCCGACAGGTCAACAAGAGACCCAGTACTTC.

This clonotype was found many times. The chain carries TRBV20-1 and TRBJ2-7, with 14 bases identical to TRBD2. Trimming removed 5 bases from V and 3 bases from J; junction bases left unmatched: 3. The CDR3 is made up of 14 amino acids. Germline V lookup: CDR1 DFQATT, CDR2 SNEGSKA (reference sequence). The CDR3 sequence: CSAGTSGSYYEQYF. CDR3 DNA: TGCAGTGCTGGGACTAGCGGGAGTTACTACGAGCAGTACTTC.

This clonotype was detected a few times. The CDR3 nucleotides read TGTGCCAGCAGCTTAGCGCTGGCACCCCTCCACTTT. Translating it yields CASSLALAPLHF. V and J are TRBV7-9 and TRBJ1-6, with unresolved D. The germline V gene encodes CDR1 SEHNR and CDR2 FQNEAQ (reference sequence). The V and J ends lost 0 bases and 11 bases respectively, with 5 bases between them. The CDR3 has 12 residues.